Each of the 25 T cell receptor beta chains below was sequenced from the same sample in a study of vaccination and CD4 T cells after COVID-19. These TCRs are of unknown antigen specificity. The treatment denotes: roughly 10-day PBMC culture with coronavirus spike peptide pools or control peptides (ViraFEST assay). Sequencing of DNA taken from cultured CD4+ T cells relied on the Oncomine TCR Beta short-read assay. TCRdb reanalysed the PCR reads using MiXCR and keeps one entry per CDR3 protein. The data contain roughly 14,000 distinct CDR3 sequences, 40% to 55% of them singletons. The specimen was CD4+ T cells from blood, cultured in vitro, collected before SARS-CoV-2 vaccination. Every receptor here comes from a human donor who had recovered from COVID-19.

This chain connects TRBV28 to TRBJ2-7; no firm D call. The CDR3 sequence is 12 residues long. V shed 2 bases and J shed 6 bases, with 8 bases lying between them. Germline loops: CDR1 MDHEN, CDR2 SYDVKM. CDR3 nucleotides: TGTGCCAGCAGTTTACTACCGGCCGAGCAGTACTTC. Protein sequence: CASSLLPAEQYF. Full variable domain (remainder filled in from reference TRBV28 and TRBJ2-7): DVKVTQSSRYLVKRTGEKVFLECVQDMDHENMFWYRQDPGLGLRLIYFSYDVKMKEKGDIPEGYSVSREKKERFSLILESASTNQTSMYLCASSLLPAEQYFGPGTRLTVT.

Here the CDR3 DNA reads TGTGCCTGGAGTGTAGGATGGGGGGAGACCCAGTACTTC. Translated: CAWSVGWGETQYF. The chain has TRBV30 and TRBJ2-5, with D possibly called TRBD1 or TRBD2 (5 bases each). The germline gives CDR1 GTSNPN, CDR2 SVGIG (reference sequence). Trimming pared 0 bases from V and 5 bases from J, leaving 10 bases between. This CDR3 spans 13 amino acids.

This clonotype was seen only a few times. The chain has TRBV30 and TRBJ1-2; perhaps TRBD1 as D (6 bases). Trimming left V 0 bases short and J 12 bases short, with 14 bases between. CDR3 length equals 12 residues. The germline CDR1 and CDR2 sequences are GTSNPN and SVGIG (reference sequence). The CDR3 region is CAWSVRGGGDTF. CDR3 DNA sequence: TGTGCCTGGAGTGTACGCGGAGGGGGGGACACCTTC.

The rearrangement links TRBV29-1 to TRBJ1-2; no definite D call. Germline V CDR1 and CDR2: SQVTM, ANQGSEA. Trimming removed 6 bases at V and 4 bases at J, with 24 bases between. The CDR3 runs 16 residues. CDR3 loop: CSVKIPPFAGTYGYTF. In DNA form, the CDR3 reads TGCAGCGTCAAAATCCCCCCATTTGCAGGAACCTATGGCTACACCTTC.

V usage is TRBV7-3 and J usage is TRBJ2-2; D not resolved. Trimming took 0 bases from V and 4 from J, leaving 6 bases between them. Germline lookup yields CDR1 SGHTA and CDR2 FQGTGA. The CDR3 has 14 residues. CDR3 nucleotide sequence: TGTGCCAGCAGCTTAACCCCGTCCACCGGGGAGCTGTTTTTT. Amino acid sequence: CASSLTPSTGELFF.

The chain couples TRBV7-9 to TRBJ1-5, with D possibly TRBD1 on 6 matching bases. This CDR3 region has 15 residues. V gave up 4 bases and J gave up 3 bases, with 13 bases separating them. Germline assignment: CDR1 SEHNR and CDR2 FQNEAQ (reference sequence). Written as DNA, the CDR3 is TGTGCCAGCAGCTGGGGGGGGGACATCAATCAGCCCCAGCATTTT. Its translation is CASSWGGDINQPQHF.

The chain carries TRBV7-3 and TRBJ2-1; tentative D call: TRBD2 (7 bases). Germline values: CDR1 SGHTA, CDR2 FQGTGA. The CDR3 is 16 residues long. V lost 2 bases to trimming and J lost 6 bases, with 17 bases between them. The CDR3 protein is CASSLRGGANLNEQFF. CDR3 DNA sequence: TGTGCCAGCAGCTTACGTGGGGGGGCTAACCTCAATGAGCAGTTCTTC. Complete variable domain (other parts from reference TRBV7-3 and TRBJ2-1): GAGVSQTPSNKVTEKGKYVELRCDPISGHTALYWYRQSLGQGPEFLIYFQGTGAADDSGLPNDRFFAVRPEGSVSTLKIQRTERGDSAVYLCASSLRGGANLNEQFFGPGTRLTVL.

J is TRBJ2-6 and V is TRBV21-1; the table names TRBD1, a call not compared with the DNA. TRBV21-1 has pseudogene status. The CDR3 is 16 residues long. As DNA, the CDR3 is TGTGCCAGCAGCCTGATGGACAGGGCTGGGGCCAACGTCCTGACTTTC. Translated: CASSLMDRAGANVLTF.

This clonotype was seen a handful of times. V is TRBV7-2 and J is TRBJ2-1, with no clear D. The germline V gene encodes CDR1 SGHTA and CDR2 FQGNSA. V shed 8 bases and J shed 3 bases, with 11 bases lying between them. The CDR3 length is 13 residues. CDR3 in amino acids: CASGPRGYNEQFF. As DNA, the CDR3 is TGTGCCAGCGGGCCTAGAGGCTACAATGAGCAGTTCTTC.

This clonotype has just one count. The chain carries TRBV6-1 and TRBJ2-1, with 9 bases aligning to TRBD2. V shed 6 bases, J shed 5 bases, and the junction held 5 bases outside the gene matches. This CDR3 spans 14 amino acids. Germline CDR1 and CDR2: MNHNS and SASEGT. The CDR3 DNA sequence: TGTGCCAGCAGACAGCGGGAGGAACACAATGAGCAGTTCTTC. Protein product: CASRQREEHNEQFF.

This chain connects TRBV6-5 to TRBJ2-1; 11 bases fit TRBD2. Germline CDR1 MNHEY, CDR2 SVGAGI. The V gene end was trimmed by 4 bases and the J gene end by 10 bases; junction bases not matched to a gene: 9. The CDR3 runs to 15 residues. CDR3 nucleotide sequence: TGTGCCAGCAGTTCCTCGGGACTAGCGGATCCAGAGCAGTTCTTC. This gives the protein CASSSSGLADPEQFF.

This chain joins TRBV5-1 and TRBJ2-5; 11 bases are shared with TRBD1. CDR1 SGHRS and CDR2 YFSETQ come from the germline V gene. V lost 4 bases, J lost 5 bases, and 7 bases stayed unmatched. The CDR3 spans 15 residues. The CDR3 region has the DNA TGCGCCAGCAGCCCAGGGACAGGGGGTACGGAGACCCAGTACTTC. Translating gives CASSPGTGGTETQYF.

This clonotype was counted a few times. The rearrangement uses TRBV5-5 and TRBJ2-3; TRBD1 might be the D (6 bases). Germline lookup yields CDR1 SGHKS and CDR2 YYEKEE (reference sequence). Trimming cost V 3 bases and J 5 bases, with 19 bases left between them. The CDR3 is made up of 16 amino acids. The CDR3 DNA reads TGTGCCAGCAGCTCAAAACAGGGTATGTTTGGAGATACGCAGTATTTT. Its protein is CASSSKQGMFGDTQYF. The variable domain in full, with the rest retrieved from reference TRBV5-5 and TRBJ2-3, is DAGVTQSPTHLIKTRGQQVTLRCSPISGHKSVSWYQQVLGQGPQFIFQYYEKEERGRGNFPDRFSARQFPNYSSELNVNALLLGDSALYLCASSSKQGMFGDTQYFGPGTRLTVL.

The rearrangement uses TRBV20-1 and TRBJ2-7; 7 bases agree with TRBD2. The CDR3 has 12 residues. The germline CDR1 and CDR2 sequences are DFQATT and SNEGSKA (reference sequence). The V gene end was trimmed by 2 bases and the J gene end by 6 bases; junction bases not matched to a gene: 4. The CDR3, as DNA: TGCAGTGCTAGAAGGAGCGGGGTCGAGCAGTACTTC. Translated: CSARRSGVEQYF.

The V gene is TRBV6-2 or TRBV6-3, the J gene TRBJ2-7; 7 nucleotides agree with TRBD2. The CDR3 covers 15 residues. The V gene end was trimmed by 2 bases and the J gene end by 2 bases; junction bases not matched to a gene: 6. Germline V gene sequence: CDR1 MNHEY, CDR2 SVGEGT. The DNA for the CDR3 is TGTGCCAGCAGTTACAGAGGGACTACCCCCTACGAGCAGTACTTC. Amino acids: CASSYRGTTPYEQYF.

The chain links TRBV28 to TRBJ2-1, with a possible D match to TRBD1 (5 bases). Trimming left V 4 bases short and J 5 bases short, with 15 bases between. Germline-derived CDR1 and CDR2 are MDHEN and SYDVKM. The CDR3 has 15 residues. The CDR3 region is CASSSPPQGDNEQFF. The DNA for the CDR3 is TGTGCCAGCAGTTCCCCCCCGCAGGGTGACAATGAGCAGTTCTTC.

The genes are TRBV2 and TRBJ2-5; perhaps TRBD1 as D (5 bases). The CDR3 extends over 15 amino acids. Germline V gene lookup returns CDR1 SNHLY and CDR2 FYNNEI. Trimming took off 2 bases at V and 6 bases at J, with 16 bases between the two ends. The CDR3 reads CASSEQGHLGKTQYF. The DNA for the CDR3 is TGTGCCAGCAGTGAACAGGGCCACCTTGGCAAGACCCAGTACTTC.

V and J are TRBV19 and TRBJ2-7, with 7 bases that match TRBD1. The CDR3 has 15 residues. In germline, CDR1 is LNHDA, CDR2 SQIVND (reference sequence). The ends lost 5 bases at V and 6 bases at J; junction bases unmatched: 13. In DNA, the CDR3 is TGTGCCAGTAGTTTTACAGGGGCTTTGGGTGGCGAGCAGTACTTC. Translation: CASSFTGALGGEQYF.

The gene calls are TRBV19 and TRBJ2-2; TRBD2 might be the D (5 bases). The CDR3 runs 16 residues. Trimming pared 1 base from V and 0 bases from J, leaving 9 bases between. Germline CDR1 reads LNHDA; CDR2 reads SQIVND (reference sequence). The CDR3: CASSIGAGTNTGELFF. The CDR3 DNA follows: TGTGCCAGTAGTATAGGGGCGGGCACGAACACCGGGGAGCTGTTTTTT.

The chain carries TRBV20-1 and TRBJ1-5; D is perhaps TRBD1 (6 bases). The germline V gene encodes CDR1 DFQATT and CDR2 SNEGSKA (reference sequence). V was cut by 1 base and J by 3 bases, with 13 bases left in between. The CDR3 sequence is 15 residues long. CDR3 loop: CSARGTVLNNQPQHF. In DNA, the CDR3 is TGCAGTGCTAGAGGGACAGTTCTTAACAATCAGCCCCAGCATTTT.

V and J are TRBV20-1 and TRBJ2-7; no reliable D call. Germline V CDR1 and CDR2: DFQATT, SNEGSKA (reference sequence). This CDR3 comprises 14 residues. Trimming cost V 3 bases and J 2 bases, with 14 bases left between them. The CDR3 nucleotides read TGCAGTGCTAGGGGTTCGGGCGGAACCTACGAGCAGTACTTC. It translates to CSARGSGGTYEQYF.

The chain couples TRBV20-1 to TRBJ1-5; 10 bases agree with TRBD1. The CDR3 is 17 amino acids. Trimming removed 0 bases from V and 4 bases from J; junction bases left unmatched: 9. Germline CDR1 is DFQATT and CDR2 is SNEGSKA (reference sequence). The DNA for the CDR3 is TGCAGTGCTAGAGAGGAGACAGACAGGGGGCGGAATCAGCCCCAGCATTTT. Its protein is CSAREETDRGRNQPQHF.

J is TRBJ2-1 and V is TRBV7-2; D is possibly TRBD2 (5 bases). CDR1 is SGHTA, CDR2 FQGNSA, per germline. The length of the CDR3 is 17 residues. V lost 1 base and J 0 bases, leaving 13 bases between the germline ends. The CDR3 region is CASSLGPRRSSYNEQFF. CDR3 in DNA: TGTGCCAGCAGCTTAGGGCCCCGGAGGAGCTCCTACAATGAGCAGTTCTTC.

The rearrangement joins TRBV21-1 to TRBJ1-4; TRBD1 reflects the table's D call only, with no check against the DNA. TRBV21-1 is recorded as a pseudogene. The CDR3 totals 17 residues. This CDR3 reads CASIDNTGGRANEKLFF. CDR3 nucleotide sequence: TGTGCCAGCATCGACAATACAGGGGGAAGGGCTAATGAAAAACTGTTTTTT.

This clonotype has only one observation. The chain recombines TRBV25-1 with TRBJ2-2; TRBD1 aligns across 7 bases. The CDR3 spans 16 residues. The germline gives CDR1 MGHDK, CDR2 SYGVNS. V shed 3 bases, J shed 4 bases, and the junction held 8 bases outside the gene matches. The CDR3 bases are TGTGCCAGCAGTGATCCGGGACAGCCGGGCACCGGGGAGCTGTTTTTT. This gives the protein CASSDPGQPGTGELFF.